This T cell receptor beta chain appears in the sequencing data of a study of glioma-infiltrating T cells after dendritic cell vaccination. Germline loops: CDR1 MGHRA, CDR2 YSYEKL. Trimming pared 0 bases from V and 2 bases from J, leaving 11 bases between. This CDR3 is built from 16 residues. About this clone: What it recognizes is unknown.

Only in-frame clones appear in the TCRdb table, and some are missing; sequencing was by immunoSEQ multiplex PCR. The table lists 80,000 to 95,000 clones, less than 85% of them singletons. Described time point: after dendritic cell vaccination, including at tumor progression/relapse. Whole-study findings and limits: Longer survival after dendritic cell vaccination followed higher pretreatment TIL content.

The receptor was isolated from a human donor with glioblastoma. V gene TRBV4-1 combines with J gene TRBJ1-5; possibly TRBD1 for D (5 bases). The input for sequencing was blood, taken after dendritic cell vaccination. The CDR3 nucleotides read TGCGCCAGCAGCCAAGATGGGGCTGGTGGCAATCAGCCCCAGCATTTT. Residues: CASSQDGAGGNQPQHF.